What follows are 20 T cell receptor beta chains derived from one specimen sequenced in a study of CD8+ T cells in alopecia areata. The sample's treatment: oral pan-JAK inhibitor, 5-10 mg twice daily. RNA was isolated and reverse transcribed to cDNA, the sequencing template. Libraries were prepared by immunoSEQ multiplex PCR; TCRdb keeps only in-frame clonotypes and omits some of them. The table shows 150,000 to 200,000 clones, with roughly three fifths occurring only once. Sequencing was performed on CD4+ T cells sorted from blood, taken around week 50, from a patient treated with tofacitinib. The receptor set was obtained from a human donor with alopecia areata.

J is TRBJ2-4 and V is TRBV29-1; 8 bases match TRBD1. V shed 6 bases, J shed 9 bases, and the junction held 4 bases outside the gene matches. The CDR3 is made up of 11 amino acids. The germline V gene has CDR1 SQVTM and CDR2 ANQGSEA. This CDR3 is CSVWTGSIQYF. CDR3 nucleotide sequence: TGCAGCGTCTGGACAGGGAGCATTCAGTACTTC.

This chain links TRBV11-2 with TRBJ2-1; the match to TRBD2 covers 8 bases. The CDR3 extends over 15 amino acids. After removal of 7 bases from V and 0 bases from J, the junction contained 5 bases not matched to a gene. Germline CDR1 SGHAT, CDR2 FQNNGV. CDR3 region: CASTRGGSSYNEQFF. The CDR3 DNA is TGTGCCAGCACCCGCGGGGGGAGCTCCTACAATGAGCAGTTCTTC.

The chain uses TRBV5-6 and TRBJ2-5; D possibly matches TRBD1 or TRBD2 (5 bases each). Germline values: CDR1 SGHDT, CDR2 YYEEEE. The V gene lost 1 base and the J gene lost 1 base, with 14 bases spanning the gap. CDR3 size: 16 residues. The DNA of the CDR3 is TGTGCCAGCAGCTTGAAGGGACGGACCCTCCAAGAGACCCAGTACTTC. As protein: CASSLKGRTLQETQYF. The variable domain in full, completed from reference TRBV5-6 and TRBJ2-5, reads DAGVTQSPTHLIKTRGQQVTLRCSPKSGHDTVSWYQQALGQGPQFIFQYYEEEERQRGNFPDRFSGHQFPNYSSELNVNALLLGDSALYLCASSLKGRTLQETQYFGPGTRLLVL.

The rearrangement joins TRBV7-8 to TRBJ2-1; no clear D. Germline V gene sequence: CDR1 SGHVS, CDR2 FQNEAQ. The CDR3 extends over 15 amino acids. V was cut by 0 bases and J by 0 bases, with 6 bases left in between. The CDR3 loop is CASSLARRSYNEQFF. In DNA, the CDR3 is TGTGCCAGCAGCTTAGCTCGTCGCTCCTACAATGAGCAGTTCTTC.

The chain employs TRBV28 and TRBJ2-7; D is possibly TRBD1 (5 bases). This CDR3 region has 13 residues. Trimming took 5 bases from V and 3 from J, leaving 11 bases between them. Germline V gene sequence: CDR1 MDHEN, CDR2 SYDVKM. The DNA for the CDR3 is TGTGCCAGCAGTCCTCGGACAAACTACGAGCAGTACTTC. It is translated as CASSPRTNYEQYF.

This chain links TRBV30 with TRBJ1-4; D is perhaps TRBD1 (6 bases). The germline gives CDR1 GTSNPN, CDR2 SVGIG (reference sequence). This CDR3 has 13 amino acids. The V and J ends lost 3 bases and 3 bases respectively, with 8 bases between them. The CDR3, as DNA: TGTGCCTGGAGGGGGGCTGCTAATGAAAAACTGTTTTTT. This codes for CAWRGAANEKLFF.

This clone was observed a single time. The DNA for the CDR3 is TGTGCCAGCAGCTTAGTCAGGGGGGAACAAGAGACCCAGTACTTC. It codes for CASSLVRGEQETQYF. The chain recombines TRBV7-2 with TRBJ2-5; TRBD1 is a possible D gene (7 bases). V was cut by 1 base and J by 2 bases, with 11 bases left in between. Germline CDR1 and CDR2: SGHTA and FQGNSA. The CDR3 spans 15 residues.

The chain joins TRBV30 to TRBJ1-5, with no clear D. There are 13 residues in the CDR3. V was cut by 3 bases and J by 7 bases, with 13 bases left in between. CDR1 and CDR2 from the germline V gene are GTSNPN and SVGIG (reference sequence). The CDR3 spells CAWSSRTGQPQHF. CDR3 DNA sequence: TGTGCCTGGAGCTCTCGGACCGGGCAGCCCCAGCATTTT.

The chain couples TRBV6-1 to TRBJ1-5; tentatively, D is TRBD1 (6 bases). The CDR3 covers 16 residues. V was trimmed by 4 bases and J by 5 bases, leaving 18 bases between them. In germline, CDR1 is MNHNS, CDR2 SASEGT. CDR3 DNA sequence: TGTGCCAGCAGTGCAGACAACAGGGTAACGGATCAGCCCCAGCATTTT. It translates to CASSADNRVTDQPQHF.

This clone showed up just a few times. The CDR3 DNA reads as TGCGCCAGCAGCCAGGTCGGGGGCTGGGATACGCAGTATTTT. Protein sequence: CASSQVGGWDTQYF. This chain uses TRBV4-1 with TRBJ2-3, with D perhaps matching TRBD1 or TRBD2 (6 bases each). Trimming stripped 3 bases from V and 6 bases from J, with 13 bases between. CDR1 and CDR2 from the germline V gene are MGHRA and YSYEKL. The CDR3 extends over 14 amino acids.

The chain couples TRBV2 to TRBJ1-5; D is uncertain. The CDR3 is 14 residues long. The germline CDR1 and CDR2 sequences are SNHLY and FYNNEI. V lost 8 bases and J lost 2, with 13 bases in between. The CDR3, as DNA: TGTGCCAGCGGTAAAACGATTGGCAATCAGCCCCAGCATTTT. Residues: CASGKTIGNQPQHF.

Points on this clone: Other DNA sequences in this specimen translate into the identical CDR3. The chain is built from TRBV4-3 and TRBJ2-3, with D unresolved. The CDR3 length is 13 residues. Trimming shortened V by 1 base and J by 3 bases, and 5 bases separated the two germline ends. Germline V gives CDR1 LGHNA, CDR2 YSLEER. CDR3 region: CASSQVGTDTQYF. CDR3 coding DNA: TGCGCCAGCAGCCAAGTAGGGACAGATACGCAGTATTTT.

The CDR3 DNA follows: TGTGCCAGCAGCTTAGCAATGGGACAGGACTACGAGCAGTACTTC. Its protein product is CASSLAMGQDYEQYF. This chain joins TRBV7-7 and TRBJ2-7; 8 bases align to TRBD1. The junction had 4 bases not matched to a gene; V was cut back by 0 bases and J by 3 bases. The CDR3 spans 15 residues. Germline assignment: CDR1 SSHAT and CDR2 FNYEAQ (reference sequence).

On this clone: Other nucleotide sequences from this sample produce the same CDR3. J is TRBJ2-7 and V is TRBV5-1; TRBD2 matches 9 bases. J gave up 2 bases and V 0 bases, and 3 bases lay outside the gene matches. This CDR3 region has 15 residues. The germline gives CDR1 SGHRS, CDR2 YFSETQ. CDR3 loop: CASSLGLAGTYEQYF. CDR3 DNA: TGCGCCAGCAGCTTGGGCCTAGCGGGGACCTACGAGCAGTACTTC.

Concerning this clone: The CDR3 carries no conserved terminal phenylalanine or tryptophan, so it likely arises from a read error. No DNA is shown, since the ends of the CDR3 on it are uncertain; the CDR3 is the one TCRdb lists. The rearrangement links TRBV2 to TRBJ1-2; TRBD1 is the table's D call, not checked against the DNA. The CDR3 comprises 12 residues, both ends counted. Germline loops: CDR1 SNHLY, CDR2 FYNNEI. The CDR3 reads CASSEVEDRPHL.

In this sample, this clone turned up a few times. The chain links TRBV7-9 to TRBJ2-3, with unresolved D. The CDR3 covers 14 residues. Trimming pared 4 bases from V and 1 base from J, leaving 9 bases between. Germline V gene sequence: CDR1 SEHNR, CDR2 FQNEAQ (reference sequence). This chain's CDR3 is CASSYRLGTDTQYF. As DNA, the CDR3 is TGTGCCAGCAGCTATCGACTCGGCACAGATACGCAGTATTTT.

J is TRBJ2-5 and V is TRBV10-3; TRBD1 or TRBD2 may be the D gene (5 bases each). The CDR3 has 15 amino acids. Germline CDR1 reads ENHRY; CDR2 reads SYGVKD. Trimming removed 3 bases from V and 4 bases from J, with 15 bases in between. CDR3 coding DNA: TGTGCCATCAGTGACAAAGCCAGGGAGAGAGAGACCCAGTACTTC. It is translated as CAISDKARERETQYF.

A few counts support this clone. The V and J genes are TRBV25-1 and TRBJ2-6; the match to TRBD1 covers 8 bases. The V gene's germline CDR1 is MGHDK and CDR2 SYGVNS. The CDR3 has 16 residues. Losses at the gene ends were 6 bases for V and 11 bases for J; bases not matched to a gene: 15. The CDR3 DNA is TGTGCCAGCAGCACCCGAAAGAGGACAGGGAGAGACGTCCTGACTTTC. It encodes CASSTRKRTGRDVLTF. Using reference TRBV25-1 and TRBJ2-6 for the parts outside the CDR3, the full variable domain is EADIYQTPRYLVIGTGKKITLECSQTMGHDKMYWYQQDPGMELHLIHYSYGVNSTEKGDLSSESTVSRIRTEHFPLTLESARPSHTSQYLCASSTRKRTGRDVLTFGAGSRLTVL.

This clone was seen a single time. The CDR3 DNA reads as TGCAGCGTTTCGAACCAATACCAGTTCTTC. This gives the protein CSVSNQYQFF. The gene calls are TRBV29-1 and TRBJ2-1; no reliable D call. This CDR3 has 10 residues. The germline V and J ends were trimmed by 5 bases and 13 bases, with 12 bases remaining between them. Germline assignment: CDR1 SQVTM and CDR2 ANQGSEA.

The rearrangement links TRBV5-1 to TRBJ2-5; the D gene is possibly TRBD2 (6 bases). CDR3 size: 15 residues. Trimming shortened V by 0 bases and J by 5 bases, and 14 bases separated the two germline ends. Germline assignment: CDR1 SGHRS and CDR2 YFSETQ. The CDR3 nucleotides read TGCGCCAGCAGCTTGGGCGCCAGGGAGGTGGAGACCCAGTACTTC. Its translation is CASSLGAREVETQYF.